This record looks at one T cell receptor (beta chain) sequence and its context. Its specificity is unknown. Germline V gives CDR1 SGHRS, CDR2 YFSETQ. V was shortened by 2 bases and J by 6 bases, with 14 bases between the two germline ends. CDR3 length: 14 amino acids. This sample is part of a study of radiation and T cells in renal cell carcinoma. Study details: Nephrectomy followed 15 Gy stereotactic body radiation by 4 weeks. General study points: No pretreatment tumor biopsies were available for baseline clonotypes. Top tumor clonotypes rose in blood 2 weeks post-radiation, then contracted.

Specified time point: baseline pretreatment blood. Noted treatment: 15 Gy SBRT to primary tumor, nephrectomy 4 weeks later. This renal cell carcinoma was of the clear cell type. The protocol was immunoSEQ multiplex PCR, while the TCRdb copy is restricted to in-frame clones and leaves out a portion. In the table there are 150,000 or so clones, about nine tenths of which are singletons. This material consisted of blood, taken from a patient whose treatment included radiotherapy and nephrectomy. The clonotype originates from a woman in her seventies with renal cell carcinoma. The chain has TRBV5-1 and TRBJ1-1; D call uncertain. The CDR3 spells CASSLGISRAEAFF. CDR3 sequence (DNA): TGCGCCAGCAGCTTAGGGATCTCAAGGGCTGAAGCTTTCTTT.